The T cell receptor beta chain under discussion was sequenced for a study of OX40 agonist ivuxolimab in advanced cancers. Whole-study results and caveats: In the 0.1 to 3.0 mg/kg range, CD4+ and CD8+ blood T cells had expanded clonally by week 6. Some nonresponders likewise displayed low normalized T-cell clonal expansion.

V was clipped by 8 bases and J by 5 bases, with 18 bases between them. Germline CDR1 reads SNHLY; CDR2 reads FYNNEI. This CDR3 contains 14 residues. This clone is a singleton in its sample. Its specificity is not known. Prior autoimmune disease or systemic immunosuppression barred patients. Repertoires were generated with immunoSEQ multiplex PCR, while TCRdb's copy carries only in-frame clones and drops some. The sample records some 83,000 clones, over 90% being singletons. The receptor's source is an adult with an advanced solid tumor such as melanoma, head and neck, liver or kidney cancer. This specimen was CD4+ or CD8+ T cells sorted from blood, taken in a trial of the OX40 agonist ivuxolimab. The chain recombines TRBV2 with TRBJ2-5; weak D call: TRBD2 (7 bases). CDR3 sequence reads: CASGHEGGGETQYF. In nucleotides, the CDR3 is TGTGCCAGCGGGCACGAGGGAGGGGGGGAGACCCAGTACTTC.